In its sample, the clone carrying this T cell receptor beta chain was seen a few times. Its specificity is not known. Trimming took off 7 bases at V and 2 bases at J, with 12 bases between the two ends. CDR1 and CDR2 from the germline V gene are SNHLY and FYNNEI. CDR3 length equals 14 residues. TCRbeta library construction was performed incorporating unique molecular identifiers. TCRdb processed the PCR reads anew with MiXCR; each CDR3 protein has one entry. The sample has fewer than 550,000 distinct CDR3 sequences; around 10% are singletons. These data are taken from a study of T-cell reconstitution after alpha-beta-depleted transplantation in children. Overall study results and limits: From surviving recipient T cells and thymic progenitors came the high day-60 TCRbeta diversity observed in some patients. T-cell counts and diversity were attributed mostly to newly produced T cells one year after transplant. The study reportedly traced alpha-beta T cells about two months after transplant to several hundred expanded graft clones.

This specimen consisted of PBMCs, mostly from graft donor cells, obtained 180 days after TCRalphabeta/CD19-depleted stem cell transplant. The source is a female patient between 2 and 15 years old who had a stem cell transplant for aplastic anemia, so the T cells may come from the graft donor. The genes are TRBV2 and TRBJ2-1; D gene unclear. CDR3: CASTEELAYNEQFF. The CDR3 nucleotides read TGTGCCAGCACAGAAGAACTGGCCTACAATGAGCAGTTCTTC.